Reported below is one TCR beta chain. Following extraction, RNA underwent reverse transcription to cDNA, which served as the sequencing template. TCRdb keeps only in-frame clones here, not all; method: immunoSEQ multiplex PCR. The table records over 200,000 clones, 50% to 60% of them present only once. This sample is part of a study of CD8+ T cells in alopecia areata. There are 13 residues in the CDR3. Trimming took 2 bases from V and 0 from J, leaving 8 bases between them. The germline gives CDR1 GTSNPN, CDR2 SVGIG (reference sequence). The source material was CD4+ T cells sorted from blood, sampled at week 0. This chain links TRBV30 with TRBJ2-7; no definite D call. The TCR was taken from a human donor with alopecia areata. In nucleotides, the CDR3 is TGTGCCTGGAGTCGGTCACGCTCCTACGAGCAGTACTTC. Translating it yields CAWSRSRSYEQYF.